The 17 T cell receptor beta chains given below trace back to one sample, sequenced in a study of T cells in localized non-small cell lung cancer. The repertoire was sequenced with immunoSEQ multiplex PCR; TCRdb's copy has only in-frame clones and lacks some. The table records 30,000 to 35,000 clones, roughly 90% of them present only once. Sequences were derived from peripheral blood mononuclear cells, sampled before any cancer treatment. The receptors stem from a female donor older than 55 with stage II lung adenocarcinoma.

The table lists this clone with a few counts. This sequence joins TRBV6-1 and TRBJ2-7; TRBD2 is a possible D gene (6 bases). The CDR3 contains 14 residues. Germline V gene data show CDR1 as MNHNS and CDR2 as SASEGT. V was shortened by 6 bases and J by 7 bases, with 19 bases between the two germline ends. Here the CDR3 reads CASSALEGRGEQYF. CDR3 nucleotides: TGTGCCAGCAGCGCGCTGGAGGGTCGCGGGGAGCAGTACTTC.

The chain combines TRBV6-4 with TRBJ2-2, with 7 bases identical to TRBD2. J was trimmed by 3 bases and V by 2 bases; bases with no gene match: 6. The CDR3 is 16 amino acids. Germline loops: CDR1 MRHNA, CDR2 SNTAGT. This CDR3 is CASSDRAGEDTGELFF. As DNA, the CDR3 is TGTGCCAGCAGTGACCGGGCGGGAGAGGACACCGGGGAGCTGTTTTTT.

The CDR3: CASRPLLGDEQYF. CDR3 nucleotides: TGTGCCAGTCGACCCTTACTCGGTGACGAGCAGTACTTC. The chain is built from TRBV5-6 and TRBJ2-7; unclear D gene. V was clipped by 8 bases and J by 5 bases, with 17 bases between them. CDR1 is SGHDT and CDR2 is YYEEEE in the germline V gene. CDR3 length: 13 residues.

The rearrangement links TRBV10-1 to TRBJ2-3; 12 bases are shared with TRBD2. With 9 bases clipped from V and 3 bases from J, the junction kept 4 bases outside the gene matches. The CDR3 is 14 amino acids. Per germline, CDR1 WNHNN and CDR2 SYGVQD (reference sequence). The CDR3 sequence is CARTSGGETDTQYF. DNA for the CDR3: TGCGCCAGGACTAGCGGGGGTGAGACAGATACGCAGTATTTT.

The chain employs TRBV2 and TRBJ2-3, with D possibly being TRBD1 (6 bases). Trimming left V 11 bases short and J 2 bases short, with 14 bases between. In germline, CDR1 is SNHLY, CDR2 FYNNEI. The CDR3 length is 13 residues. The CDR3 region is CAHITGFTDTQYF. CDR3 bases: TGTGCCCACATTACAGGGTTCACAGATACGCAGTATTTT.

The V call is TRBV4-3, the J call TRBJ1-5, with unresolved D. The length of the CDR3 is 16 residues. Trimming pared 0 bases from V and 0 bases from J, leaving 9 bases between. CDR1 and CDR2 from the germline V gene are LGHNA and YSLEER. DNA of the CDR3: TGCGCCAGCAGCCAAGACAGCGCGTATAGCAATCAGCCCCAGCATTTT. This encodes CASSQDSAYSNQPQHF.

The chain recombines TRBV11-2 with TRBJ2-3; D remains ambiguous. CDR3 length equals 14 residues. V lost 4 bases and J lost 6, with 14 bases in between. The germline V gene has CDR1 SGHAT and CDR2 FQNNGV. The CDR3 region has the DNA TGTGCCAGCAGCTACAACCAAGCACTGGATACGCAGTATTTT. Its protein is CASSYNQALDTQYF.

The chain links TRBV28 to TRBJ2-2; no definite D call. Trimming shortened V by 5 bases and J by 2 bases, and 12 bases separated the two germline ends. The CDR3 is 15 residues long. Germline CDR1 reads MDHEN; CDR2 reads SYDVKM. The CDR3 is CASSTPYPNTGELFF. The DNA for the CDR3 is TGTGCCAGCAGTACACCCTACCCTAACACCGGGGAGCTGTTTTTT.

The chain employs TRBV5-1 and TRBJ2-1; 8 bases line up with TRBD1. Germline V gene data show CDR1 as SGHRS and CDR2 as YFSETQ. CDR3 length equals 14 residues. V lost 4 bases to trimming and J lost 7 bases; unmatched junction nucleotides: 7. CDR3 nucleotide sequence: TGCGCCAGCAGCCCCCAGGGGGCAAGGAATGAGCAGTTCTTC. Protein sequence: CASSPQGARNEQFF. The full variable domain, in which reference TRBV5-1 and TRBJ2-1 provide the parts outside the CDR3, is KAGVTQTPRYLIKTRGQQVTLSCSPISGHRSVSWYQQTPGQGLQFLFEYFSETQRNKGNFPGRFSGRQFSNSRSEMNVSTLELGDSALYLCASSPQGARNEQFFGPGTRLTVL.

The chain links TRBV5-4 to TRBJ2-1, with unresolved D. There are 14 residues in the CDR3. Between the trimmed V and J ends, which lost 0 bases and 2 bases, there was a span of 6 bases. The V gene's germline CDR1 is SGHNT and CDR2 YYREEE (reference sequence). CDR3 coding DNA: TGTGCCAGCAGCTTGGAGAGTACCTACAATGAGCAGTTCTTC. Encoded protein: CASSLESTYNEQFF.

The V call is TRBV7-2, the J call TRBJ1-3, with D perhaps TRBD1 (5 bases). Germline V gene lookup returns CDR1 SGHTA and CDR2 FQGNSA. This CDR3 spans 14 amino acids. The ends were cut back, 2 bases at V and 3 bases at J, with 8 bases in the middle. The CDR3 sequence: CASSLQGGGNTIYF. In DNA form, the CDR3 reads TGTGCCAGCAGCTTACAGGGTGGTGGAAACACCATATATTTT.

The CDR3 is CATAPGLAGSETQYF. In nucleotides, the CDR3 is TGCGCCACTGCTCCGGGACTAGCGGGATCGGAGACCCAGTACTTC. The chain uses TRBV5-1 and TRBJ2-5; TRBD2 matches at 13 bases. This CDR3 has 15 amino acids. The V segment lost 9 bases and the J segment 5 bases; nucleotides outside the gene matches: 10. Germline values: CDR1 SGHRS, CDR2 YFSETQ.

The chain is built from TRBV11-2 and TRBJ2-1; 7 bases are shared with TRBD1. Germline CDR1 and CDR2: SGHAT and FQNNGV. The CDR3 length is 15 residues. Trimming removed 5 bases from V and 0 bases from J; junction bases left unmatched: 4. Here the CDR3 DNA reads TGTGCCAGCAGCGTGACAGGGCGCTCCTACAATGAGCAGTTCTTC. The encoded protein is CASSVTGRSYNEQFF.

This rearrangement joins TRBV7-8 to TRBJ2-7, with D perhaps matching TRBD2 (6 bases). V lost 1 base, J lost 2 bases, and 9 bases lay in between. This CDR3 is 14 amino acids long. CDR1 and CDR2 (germline): SGHVS, FQNEAQ. The CDR3 is CASSLGGRTYEQYF. CDR3 nucleotide sequence: TGTGCCAGCAGCTTAGGGGGGAGGACCTACGAGCAGTACTTC.

The genes are TRBV19 and TRBJ2-5, with 12 bases matching TRBD2. The CDR3 runs to 17 residues. Germline V gene data show CDR1 as LNHDA and CDR2 as SQIVND (reference sequence). With 5 bases clipped from V and 4 bases from J, the junction kept 11 bases outside the gene matches. CDR3 loop: CASSASSGRASGETQYF. The CDR3, as DNA: TGTGCCAGTAGTGCCTCTAGCGGGAGGGCTTCGGGAGAGACCCAGTACTTC.

This chain joins TRBV7-2 and TRBJ2-3; D remains unclear. V shed 1 base and J shed 4 bases, with 15 bases lying between them. The CDR3 loop spans 16 amino acids. CDR1 and CDR2 (germline): SGHTA, FQGNSA. This chain's CDR3 is CASSLEGRLSADTQYF. The DNA of the CDR3 is TGTGCCAGCAGCTTAGAAGGCCGACTGTCCGCAGATACGCAGTATTTT. The whole variable domain, filled in from reference TRBV7-2 and TRBJ2-3, reads GAGVSQSPSNKVTEKGKDVELRCDPISGHTALYWYRQSLGQGLEFLIYFQGNSAPDKSGLPSDRFSAERTGGSVSTLTIQRTQQEDSAVYLCASSLEGRLSADTQYFGPGTRLTVL.

This chain uses TRBV11-1 with TRBJ2-1, with 7 bases identical to TRBD2. Germline V gene data show CDR1 as SGHAT and CDR2 as FQDESV (reference sequence). Losses at the gene ends were 5 bases for V and 5 bases for J; bases not matched to a gene: 9. The CDR3 loop spans 15 amino acids. This CDR3 reads CASSPAAGLNNEQFF. The DNA of the CDR3 is TGTGCCAGCAGCCCCGCTGCGGGACTAAACAATGAGCAGTTCTTC.